This entry lists 27 T cell receptor beta chains sequenced from one sample in a study of CD8 T cells in Susac syndrome. RNA, at about 0.45 to 1 ug, was reverse transcribed with random hexamers. TCRdb fed the immunoSEQ multiplex PCR reads into MiXCR, producing one record per CDR3 protein. The sample lists under 95,000 distinct CDR3 sequences; 85% to 95% were seen once. The source material was CD8+ T cells from PBMCs. Receptor source: a human donor with Susac syndrome.

The rearrangement links TRBV13 to TRBJ2-1; no clear D gene. The CDR3 has 15 residues. The ends were cut back, 0 bases at V and 4 bases at J, with 10 bases in the middle. The germline V gene encodes CDR1 PRHDT and CDR2 FYEKMQ (reference sequence). This CDR3 is CASSLGGPGYNEQFF. CDR3 DNA: TGTGCCAGCAGCTTAGGAGGGCCGGGTTACAATGAGCAGTTCTTC.

The chain carries TRBV7-9 and TRBJ2-6; D gene ambiguous. CDR1 and CDR2 from the germline V gene are SEHNR and FQNEAQ (reference sequence). The CDR3 extends over 13 amino acids. V lost 6 bases and J 2 bases, leaving 5 bases between the germline ends. The CDR3, as DNA: TGTGCCAGCAGTTCGCCTGGGGCCAACGTCCTGACTTTC. It is translated as CASSSPGANVLTF.

The chain recombines TRBV20-1 with TRBJ2-5; D is unclear. Germline V gene data show CDR1 as DFQATT and CDR2 as SNEGSKA (reference sequence). This CDR3 spans 14 amino acids. V lost 3 bases to trimming and J lost 5 bases, with 16 bases between them. Here the CDR3 DNA reads TGCAGTGCTAGGGGGAATGGCGAGGCTGAGACCCAGTACTTC. Protein sequence: CSARGNGEAETQYF.

The rearrangement links TRBV4-2 to TRBJ2-1; TRBD2 matches at 11 bases. CDR3 size: 17 residues. CDR1 and CDR2 from the germline V gene are LGHNA and YNFKEQ. The ends lost 0 bases at V and 7 bases at J; junction bases unmatched: 8. The CDR3 DNA reads as TGTGCCAGCAGCCAAGATCCCACAACTAGCGGGAGTAATGAGCAGTTCTTC. Protein: CASSQDPTTSGSNEQFF.

CDR3 in DNA: TGTGCCAGCAGCTGGACTAGCGGGAGAAATGAGCAGTTCTTC. It yields the protein CASSWTSGRNEQFF. This rearrangement joins TRBV2 to TRBJ2-1, with TRBD2 matching 13 bases. CDR3 length equals 14 residues. V lost 6 bases to trimming and J lost 7 bases; unmatched junction nucleotides: 3. Germline V gene lookup returns CDR1 SNHLY and CDR2 FYNNEI.

This chain joins TRBV15 and TRBJ2-1; D uncertain. There are 13 residues in the CDR3. Deletions cut 3 bases from V and 9 bases from J, with 12 bases between. Germline CDR1 reads LNHNV; CDR2 reads YYDKDF (reference sequence). For the CDR3, the DNA is TGTGCCACCAGCAGGGGTGTAGCTGTTGAGCAGTTCTTC. It translates to CATSRGVAVEQFF.

The chain is built from TRBV29-1 and TRBJ1-1; D is uncertain. This CDR3 spans 12 amino acids. Trimming pared 4 bases from V and 6 bases from J, leaving 12 bases between. Germline V gives CDR1 SQVTM, CDR2 ANQGSEA. Written as DNA, the CDR3 is TGCAGCGTTGTAAGTCCGGACCCTGAAGCTTTCTTT. It codes for CSVVSPDPEAFF.

The J gene is TRBJ2-7, the V gene TRBV20-1; D remains ambiguous. CDR1 DFQATT and CDR2 SNEGSKA come from the germline V gene (reference sequence). V gave up 0 bases and J gave up 2 bases, with 11 bases separating them. The CDR3 runs to 14 residues. CDR3 coding DNA: TGCAGTGCTAGAGACGGCGGCCTCGCCTACGAGCAGTACTTC. It translates to CSARDGGLAYEQYF.

This clonotype was recorded once. V and J are TRBV3-1 and TRBJ2-1, with 10 nucleotides matching TRBD2. Looked up from germline, CDR1 is LGHDT and CDR2 is YNNKEL (reference sequence). The CDR3 consists of 15 residues. J gave up 7 bases and V 4 bases, and 7 bases lay outside the gene matches. The CDR3 DNA follows: TGTGCCAGCAGCCCCCTAGCGGGAGCGATGAATGAGCAGTTCTTC. It is translated as CASSPLAGAMNEQFF.

The DNA of the CDR3 is TGTGCCAGCAGACCACTAGCGAGCTCCTACAATGAGCAGTTCTTC. Translated, it gives CASRPLASSYNEQFF. The chain couples TRBV28 to TRBJ2-1; 7 nucleotides align to TRBD2. The germline gives CDR1 MDHEN, CDR2 SYDVKM. With V trimmed by 6 bases and J by 0 bases, 5 bases remained unmatched. This CDR3 has 15 amino acids.

V is TRBV11-2 and J is TRBJ2-2; TRBD2 aligns across 7 bases. The CDR3 consists of 17 residues. The germline V gene encodes CDR1 SGHAT and CDR2 FQNNGV. V lost 5 bases and J lost 1; bases outside the gene matches: 10. CDR3 amino acids: CASSTHFAGVNTGELFF. The CDR3 region has the DNA TGTGCCAGCAGCACCCATTTCGCGGGAGTGAACACCGGGGAGCTGTTTTTT.

This clonotype appeared once. This sequence joins TRBV20-1 and TRBJ2-7; 12 bases fit TRBD2. The germline gives CDR1 DFQATT, CDR2 SNEGSKA (reference sequence). The CDR3 is made up of 18 amino acids. Trimming removed 1 base from V and 6 bases from J; junction bases left unmatched: 16. CDR3 protein: CSARVASGRDSIGGEQYF. Written as DNA, the CDR3 is TGCAGTGCTAGAGTGGCTAGCGGGAGGGATAGTATAGGTGGCGAGCAGTACTTC.

The chain carries TRBV4-3 and TRBJ1-1, with unresolved D. The CDR3 contains 12 residues. The germline V and J ends were trimmed by 0 bases and 9 bases, with 8 bases remaining between them. From germline, CDR1 is LGHNA and CDR2 YSLEER. The CDR3 loop is CASSQDREKAFF. The CDR3 coding sequence is TGCGCCAGCAGCCAAGATCGAGAGAAAGCTTTCTTT.

The genes are TRBV5-1 and TRBJ2-5; D is perhaps TRBD1 (6 bases). The CDR3 has 15 amino acids. CDR1 and CDR2 (germline): SGHRS, YFSETQ. Trimming took off 4 bases at V and 0 bases at J, with 13 bases between the two ends. CDR3 sequence reads: CASSPETGHQETQYF. CDR3 DNA sequence: TGCGCCAGCAGCCCGGAAACAGGGCACCAAGAGACCCAGTACTTC. Full variable domain (remainder filled in from reference TRBV5-1 and TRBJ2-5): KAGVTQTPRYLIKTRGQQVTLSCSPISGHRSVSWYQQTPGQGLQFLFEYFSETQRNKGNFPGRFSGRQFSNSRSEMNVSTLELGDSALYLCASSPETGHQETQYFGPGTRLLVL.

The J gene is TRBJ2-1, the V gene TRBV30, with D possibly matching TRBD2 (6 bases). The CDR3 is 15 residues long. The V end was cut by 5 bases, the J end by 4 bases, with 18 bases between. Germline loops: CDR1 GTSNPN, CDR2 SVGIG (reference sequence). The chain's CDR3 is CAWVEGSGLYNEQFF. CDR3 sequence (DNA): TGTGCCTGGGTCGAAGGAAGCGGGCTGTACAATGAGCAGTTCTTC. The complete variable domain, with remaining parts taken from reference TRBV30 and TRBJ2-1, reads SQTIHQWPATLVQPVGSPLSLECTVEGTSNPNLYWYRQAAGRGLQLLFYSVGIGQISSEVPQNLSASRPQDRQFILSSKKLLLSDSGFYLCAWVEGSGLYNEQFFGPGTRLTVL.

The J gene is TRBJ1-1, the V gene TRBV9, with D unresolved. The CDR3 is 15 residues long. V shed 0 bases and J shed 6 bases, with 15 bases lying between them. Germline assignment: CDR1 SGDLS and CDR2 YYNGEE. CDR3 DNA sequence: TGTGCCAGCAGCGTAGTGGGAAGGGAAGACTCTGAAGCTTTCTTT. Its translation: CASSVVGREDSEAFF.

The V call is TRBV4-2, the J call TRBJ1-5; D is unclear. V shed 4 bases and J shed 1 base, with 11 bases lying between them. This CDR3 has 15 residues. In germline, CDR1 is LGHNA, CDR2 YNFKEQ. CDR3 nucleotides: TGTGCCAGCAGCCGGTCGTGGCGAAGCAATCAGCCCCAGCATTTT. Translation gives CASSRSWRSNQPQHF.

The DNA for the CDR3 is TGTGCCAGCAGTCCTTTAGGAGGATCGGAAAAACTGTTTTTT. Its translation is CASSPLGGSEKLFF. The chain carries TRBV27 and TRBJ1-4; unclear D gene. Trimming removed 5 bases at V and 8 bases at J, with 15 bases between. This CDR3 region has 14 residues. Germline V gives CDR1 MNHEY, CDR2 SMNVEV (reference sequence).

The CDR3 spells CSAAREGTYEQYF. The CDR3 DNA reads TGCAGTGCTGCGAGGGAGGGGACCTACGAGCAGTACTTC. V usage is TRBV20-1 and J usage is TRBJ2-7, with 7 bases matching TRBD2. V trimming: 5 bases; J trimming: 2 bases; junction bases outside the gene matches: 6. The CDR3 extends over 13 amino acids. In germline, CDR1 is DFQATT, CDR2 SNEGSKA (reference sequence).

CDR3 sequence (DNA): TGTGCCAGCAGCCTGACGGGACTAGCCGCCAATGAGCAGTTCTTC. Its translation is CASSLTGLAANEQFF. V gene TRBV3-1 combines with J gene TRBJ2-1, with TRBD2 matching over 9 bases. CDR3 size: 15 residues. The junction had 7 bases not matched to a gene; V was cut back by 4 bases and J by 6 bases. Germline CDR1 and CDR2: LGHDT and YNNKEL (reference sequence).

The rearrangement joins TRBV9 to TRBJ2-3; D gene uncertain. CDR1 SGDLS and CDR2 YYNGEE come from the germline V gene. V was trimmed by 0 bases and J by 2 bases, leaving 13 bases between them. The CDR3 loop spans 16 amino acids. In nucleotides, the CDR3 is TGTGCCAGCAGCGTAGTTGAGGTGGTCCACACAGATACGCAGTATTTT. Its protein product is CASSVVEVVHTDTQYF.

The chain carries TRBV4-2 and TRBJ2-2, with 7 bases lining up with TRBD2. V shed 2 bases, J shed 1 base, and the junction held 1 base outside the gene matches. From germline, CDR1 is LGHNA and CDR2 YNFKEQ. There are 15 residues in the CDR3. The CDR3, as DNA: TGTGCCAGCAGCCAACAGCGGGAGAACACCGGGGAGCTGTTTTTT. This codes for CASSQQRENTGELFF.

The V and J genes are TRBV7-8 and TRBJ1-5; 10 bases are shared with TRBD1. Trimming took 0 bases from V and 0 from J; bases not matched to a gene: 8. The germline gives CDR1 SGHVS, CDR2 FQNEAQ. The CDR3 runs to 19 residues. The CDR3 region is CASSLAPGQGMYSNQPQHF. Here the CDR3 DNA reads TGTGCCAGCAGCTTAGCCCCGGGACAGGGGATGTATAGCAATCAGCCCCAGCATTTT.

J is TRBJ2-3 and V is TRBV29-1; TRBD2 is a possible D gene (6 bases). Trimming cost V 6 bases and J 1 base, with 14 bases left between them. The germline CDR1 and CDR2 sequences are SQVTM and ANQGSEA. This CDR3 has 14 amino acids. CDR3 sequence reads: CSVESLAGTDTQYF. The CDR3 DNA is TGCAGCGTCGAGTCCTTAGCGGGCACAGATACGCAGTATTTT.

This chain links TRBV9 with TRBJ1-2; no definite D call. The CDR3 is 12 residues long. The V and J ends lost 3 bases and 5 bases respectively, with 8 bases between them. CDR1 is SGDLS, CDR2 YYNGEE, per germline. The CDR3 region is CASSGTQYGYTF. The CDR3 DNA reads as TGTGCCAGCAGCGGGACTCAGTATGGCTACACCTTC.

V is TRBV14 and J is TRBJ2-1; no clear D. Trimming took 0 bases from V and 5 from J, leaving 5 bases between them. The germline gives CDR1 SGHDN, CDR2 FVKESK. The CDR3 loop spans 13 amino acids. The CDR3 nucleotides are TGTGCCAGCAGCCAAGACTTTAACAATGAGCAGTTCTTC. This codes for CASSQDFNNEQFF.

This chain connects TRBV20-1 to TRBJ2-7; the match to TRBD2 covers 7 bases. The junction had 11 bases not matched to a gene; V was cut back by 1 base and J by 2 bases. The CDR3 runs 16 residues. The germline CDR1 and CDR2 sequences are DFQATT and SNEGSKA (reference sequence). The CDR3 bases are TGCAGTGCTAGAGGAGGGACTACCGGGAGCCCCTACGAGCAGTACTTC. Translating gives CSARGGTTGSPYEQYF.